Below are 8 T cell receptor beta chains sequenced from a single sample in a study of control samples from healthy donors and cancer patients. Produced via immunoSEQ multiplex PCR; TCRdb's table is partial and in-frame only. The data contain roughly 170,000 clones, approximately 92% of them seen just once; the ten biggest clones take up 1.4% to 1.5%. Sample: blood. These receptors all come from a man aged 18 to 29 in good health.

The rearrangement links TRBV10-2 to TRBJ1-3; D is unclear. V was cut by 2 bases and J by 4 bases, with 12 bases left in between. This CDR3 spans 15 amino acids. The germline CDR1 and CDR2 sequences are WSHSY and SAAADI. CDR3 sequence (DNA): TGCGCCAGCAGTGAGGGGCAGGCCCAAGGAAACACCATATATTTT. Translated, it gives CASSEGQAQGNTIYF.

The rearrangement uses TRBV30 and TRBJ2-3; 12 bases fit TRBD2. Germline lookup yields CDR1 GTSNPN and CDR2 SVGIG (reference sequence). CDR3 length: 15 residues. Trimming cost V 3 bases and J 4 bases; bases outside gene matches: 5. In nucleotides, the CDR3 is TGTGCCTGGAGCGCTAGCGGGGGGGCCCCAGATACGCAGTATTTT. The encoded protein is CAWSASGGAPDTQYF.

Concerning this clone itself: Within the sample, other DNA sequences also encode this same CDR3. The chain has TRBV7-3 and TRBJ1-6; TRBD1 might be the D (5 bases). V was pared by 2 bases and J by 8 bases, with 7 bases between. The length of the CDR3 is 13 residues. Germline V CDR1 and CDR2: SGHTA, FQGTGA. The CDR3 protein is CASSLFRDSPLHF. The CDR3 DNA follows: TGTGCCAGCAGCTTATTCAGGGATTCACCCCTCCACTTT.

The rearrangement joins TRBV6-5 to TRBJ1-2; no reliable D call. The germline V and J ends were trimmed by 0 bases and 3 bases, with 11 bases remaining between them. This CDR3 is 15 amino acids long. CDR1 is MNHEY, CDR2 SVGAGI, per germline. The CDR3 nucleotides are TGTGCCAGCAGTTACTCCTTCGGAGGTTACTATGGCTACACCTTC. It codes for CASSYSFGGYYGYTF.

For the CDR3, the DNA is TGTGCCAGCACCTCGACTAGCGGGGGCTACAATGAGCAGTTCTTC. Its translation: CASTSTSGGYNEQFF. This sequence joins TRBV7-2 and TRBJ2-1; 12 bases fit TRBD2. The trim removed 7 bases at V and 3 bases at J, leaving 4 bases unmatched. CDR3 size: 15 residues. CDR1 is SGHTA, CDR2 FQGNSA, per germline.

This clone appeared a single time. The V and J genes are TRBV5-1 and TRBJ2-7, with D tentatively TRBD1 or TRBD2 (6 bases each). V lost 3 bases and J 2 bases, leaving 18 bases between the germline ends. The CDR3 covers 16 residues. Germline CDR1 SGHRS, CDR2 YFSETQ. CDR3 sequence reads: CASSSEGGGYPYEQYF. The CDR3 DNA reads TGCGCCAGCAGCTCTGAGGGGGGAGGTTACCCCTACGAGCAGTACTTC.

V and J are TRBV3-1 (or the pseudogene TRBV3-2) and TRBJ1-1; 7 bases agree with TRBD1. Germline CDR1 is LGHDT and CDR2 is YNNKEL (reference sequence). V shed 6 bases, J shed 4 bases, and the junction held 8 bases outside the gene matches. This CDR3 contains 14 residues. This CDR3 reads CASRHTTGFTEAFF. CDR3 coding DNA: TGTGCCAGCAGACACACGACAGGGTTCACTGAAGCTTTCTTT.

The chain links TRBV2 to TRBJ2-2; TRBD2 agrees at 11 bases. V shed 4 bases and J 3 bases; nucleotides not matched to a gene: 1. Germline values: CDR1 SNHLY, CDR2 FYNNEI. This CDR3 spans 15 amino acids. In DNA form, the CDR3 reads TGTGCCAGCAGTGCTAGCGGGGGGTACACCGGGGAGCTGTTTTTT. Translation: CASSASGGYTGELFF.